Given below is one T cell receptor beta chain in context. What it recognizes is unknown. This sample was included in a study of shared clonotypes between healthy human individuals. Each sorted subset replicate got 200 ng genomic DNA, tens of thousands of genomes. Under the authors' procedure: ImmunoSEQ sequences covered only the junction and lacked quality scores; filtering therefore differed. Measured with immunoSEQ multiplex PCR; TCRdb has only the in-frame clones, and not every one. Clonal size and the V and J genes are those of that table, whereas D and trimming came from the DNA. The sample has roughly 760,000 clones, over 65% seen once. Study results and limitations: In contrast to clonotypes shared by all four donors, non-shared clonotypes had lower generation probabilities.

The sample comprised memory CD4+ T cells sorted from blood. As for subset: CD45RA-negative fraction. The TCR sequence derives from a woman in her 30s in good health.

The CDR3 DNA reads TGCAGCGTTGATACAGATACGCAGTATTTT. It encodes CSVDTDTQYF. The chain is built from TRBV29-1 and TRBJ2-3; D not certain. Trimming left V 3 bases short and J 3 bases short, with 1 base between. The CDR3 extends over 10 amino acids. CDR1 SQVTM and CDR2 ANQGSEA come from the germline V gene.